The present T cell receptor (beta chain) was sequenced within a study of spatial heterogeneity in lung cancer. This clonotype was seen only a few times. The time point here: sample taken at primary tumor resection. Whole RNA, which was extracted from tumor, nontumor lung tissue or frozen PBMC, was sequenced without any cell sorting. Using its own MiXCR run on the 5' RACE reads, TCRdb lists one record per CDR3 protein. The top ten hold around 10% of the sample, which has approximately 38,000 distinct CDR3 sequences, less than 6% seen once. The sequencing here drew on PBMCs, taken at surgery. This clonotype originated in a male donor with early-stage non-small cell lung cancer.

Written as DNA, the CDR3 is TGCAGCGTCCCTGGGGAGACCCAGTACTTC. Protein sequence: CSVPGETQYF. The V and J genes are TRBV29-1 and TRBJ2-5; D remains ambiguous. Trimming shortened V by 6 bases and J by 5 bases, and 7 bases separated the two germline ends. The CDR3 runs to 10 residues. CDR1 and CDR2 (germline): SQVTM, ANQGSEA.